A single sample is the source of the 16 T cell receptor beta chains below, sequenced in a study of T-cell reconstitution after alpha-beta-depleted transplantation in children. As it was prepared, the TCRbeta library received unique molecular identifiers. TCRdb re-called the PCR reads with MiXCR, one entry per CDR3 protein. The sample holds 240,000 or so distinct CDR3 sequences, around 12% seen once. The material sequenced was PBMCs from the stem cell graft donor, taken from the stem cell graft. Every receptor here comes from a human donor who donated a stem cell graft to a child with acute lymphoblastic leukemia.

This clonotype was found many times. This chain connects TRBV4-3 to TRBJ1-1; D uncertain. The germline V gene has CDR1 LGHNA and CDR2 YSLEER. The V and J ends lost 0 bases and 5 bases respectively, with 13 bases between them. CDR3 size: 15 residues. The CDR3 loop is CASSQENRRATEAFF. In nucleotides, the CDR3 is TGCGCCAGCAGCCAAGAAAATCGGAGGGCTACTGAAGCTTTCTTT.

This clonotype came up many times. CDR3 coding DNA: TGCGCCAGCAGCCGAGAACGAACAGGGGGCTTCGGGGAGCTGTTTTTT. It yields the protein CASSRERTGGFGELFF. The chain couples TRBV5-1 to TRBJ2-2; 9 bases are a match to TRBD1. The CDR3 runs to 16 residues. Germline CDR1 SGHRS, CDR2 YFSETQ. V shed 4 bases and J 7 bases; nucleotides not matched to a gene: 11. The variable domain in full, with the rest retrieved from reference TRBV5-1 and TRBJ2-2, is KAGVTQTPRYLIKTRGQQVTLSCSPISGHRSVSWYQQTPGQGLQFLFEYFSETQRNKGNFPGRFSGRQFSNSRSEMNVSTLELGDSALYLCASSRERTGGFGELFFGEGSRLTVL.

This clonotype was seen repeatedly, ten times or more. The gene calls are TRBV25-1 and TRBJ2-1; D may be TRBD1 or TRBD2 (5 bases each). CDR3 length equals 13 residues. Trimming removed 3 bases at V and 9 bases at J, with 12 bases between. Germline loops: CDR1 MGHDK, CDR2 SYGVNS. The CDR3 DNA reads as TGTGCCAGCAGTGACGGGGCGAGGGGTGAGCAGTTCTTC. This sequence encodes CASSDGARGEQFF.

In this sample, this clonotype turned up many times. The V call is TRBV4-3, the J call TRBJ2-7; the match to TRBD1 covers 9 bases. V shed 4 bases and J 7 bases; nucleotides not matched to a gene: 5. Germline CDR1 and CDR2: LGHNA and YSLEER. This CDR3 has 13 amino acids. DNA of the CDR3: TGCGCCAGCAGCCCATACAGGGGGCGGGAGCAGTACTTC. It translates to CASSPYRGREQYF.

This clonotype was counted many times. This chain connects TRBV7-2 to TRBJ2-3; D is perhaps TRBD2 (5 bases). V was shortened by 0 bases and J by 5 bases, with 9 bases between the two germline ends. The CDR3 covers 14 residues. CDR1 and CDR2 from the germline V gene are SGHTA and FQGNSA. The CDR3 nucleotides are TGTGCCAGCAGCTTAGCTCAAGAGGGAGATACGCAGTATTTT. Its translation: CASSLAQEGDTQYF. Full variable domain (rest looked up from reference TRBV7-2 and TRBJ2-3): GAGVSQSPSNKVTEKGKDVELRCDPISGHTALYWYRQSLGQGLEFLIYFQGNSAPDKSGLPSDRFSAERTGGSVSTLTIQRTQQEDSAVYLCASSLAQEGDTQYFGPGTRLTVL.

At least ten counts were recorded for this clonotype. The J gene is TRBJ2-2, the V gene TRBV6-5; no reliable D call. V dropped 2 bases and J dropped 0 bases, with 7 bases sitting between them. CDR3 length: 15 residues. Germline V lookup: CDR1 MNHEY, CDR2 SVGAGI. CDR3 in amino acids: CASSYQHTNTGELFF. CDR3 in DNA: TGTGCCAGCAGTTACCAACACACGAACACCGGGGAGCTGTTTTTT.

CDR3 nucleotides: TGTGCCTTGAACCGGGACAGGGTCGACGAGCAGTACTTC. This encodes CALNRDRVDEQYF. The rearrangement joins TRBV30 to TRBJ2-7; 9 nucleotides align to TRBD1. Germline assignment: CDR1 GTSNPN and CDR2 SVGIG (reference sequence). Losses at the gene ends were 7 bases for V and 5 bases for J; bases not matched to a gene: 9. The CDR3 has 13 residues.

This clonotype was detected many times. V is TRBV7-2 and J is TRBJ1-5; possible D gene TRBD1, 5 bases. This CDR3 contains 13 residues. V lost 7 bases to trimming and J lost 6 bases, with 13 bases between them. Germline CDR1 reads SGHTA; CDR2 reads FQGNSA. CDR3 protein: CASISGRGQPQHF. The CDR3 bases are TGTGCCAGCATCTCAGGGCGAGGTCAGCCCCAGCATTTT.

This clonotype was detected many times. The chain recombines TRBV6-2 or TRBV6-3 with TRBJ2-1; 9 bases line up with TRBD1. J gave up 15 bases and V 6 bases, and 9 bases lay outside the gene matches. This CDR3 spans 12 amino acids. Germline values: CDR1 MNHEY, CDR2 SVGEGT. CDR3 region: CASRLKQGAMFF. CDR3 in DNA: TGTGCCAGCAGACTAAAACAGGGGGCTATGTTCTTC.

This clonotype has ten or more counts. The chain combines TRBV28 with TRBJ2-7; D possibly corresponds to TRBD1 (6 bases). The germline V gene has CDR1 MDHEN and CDR2 SYDVKM. CDR3 length: 15 amino acids. V lost 2 bases and J 2 bases, leaving 13 bases between the germline ends. The CDR3 DNA sequence: TGTGCCAGCAGTTTAAGGCAGGGGTTCACCTACGAGCAGTACTTC. Translated, it gives CASSLRQGFTYEQYF.

The chain has TRBV6-1 and TRBJ2-2, with TRBD1 matching over 7 bases. The CDR3 covers 14 residues. Germline CDR1 MNHNS, CDR2 SASEGT. The trim removed 6 bases at V and 5 bases at J, leaving 6 bases unmatched. Here the CDR3 reads CASRGTGETGELFF. In nucleotides, the CDR3 is TGTGCCAGCAGGGGCACAGGGGAGACCGGGGAGCTGTTTTTT.

The table lists this clonotype with many counts. The chain is built from TRBV6-1 and TRBJ2-1, with 10 bases that match TRBD1. This CDR3 spans 16 amino acids. V shed 5 bases, J shed 8 bases, and the junction held 12 bases outside the gene matches. The germline V gene has CDR1 MNHNS and CDR2 SASEGT. The CDR3 here is CASSLKRGTGVDEQFF. The CDR3 nucleotides read TGTGCCAGCAGTCTAAAACGCGGGACAGGGGTCGATGAGCAGTTCTTC.

Ten or more counts support this clonotype. The CDR3 region is CASSYSNFNEQFF. CDR3 nucleotides: TGTGCCAGCAGTTACTCGAACTTCAATGAGCAGTTCTTC. V and J are TRBV6-5 and TRBJ2-1; no firm D call. CDR1 MNHEY and CDR2 SVGAGI come from the germline V gene. The CDR3 extends over 13 amino acids. The ends were cut back, 0 bases at V and 6 bases at J, with 6 bases in the middle.

This clonotype was observed a single time. This sequence joins TRBV28 and TRBJ1-5; D is uncertain. Looked up from germline, CDR1 is MDHEN and CDR2 is SYDVKM. The CDR3 contains 17 residues. The V gene lost 2 bases and the J gene lost 2 bases, with 16 bases spanning the gap. The CDR3 reads CASSLLSRATGNQPQHF. DNA for the CDR3: TGTGCCAGCAGTTTACTTAGCCGGGCCACCGGCAATCAGCCCCAGCATTTT.

The chain combines TRBV27 with TRBJ2-7; a weak D match, TRBD2 (6 bases). V was pared by 0 bases and J by 3 bases, with 15 bases between. The germline gives CDR1 MNHEY, CDR2 SMNVEV (reference sequence). The CDR3 is 16 residues long. For the CDR3, the DNA is TGTGCCAGCAGTTTATCGGTAGGGACTTGGCTCTACGAGCAGTACTTC. Its protein product is CASSLSVGTWLYEQYF.

The genes are TRBV7-9 and TRBJ1-6; D is ambiguous. With 4 bases removed from V and 5 bases from J, the gap between germline ends came to 15 bases. The CDR3 has 16 amino acids. Germline lookup yields CDR1 SEHNR and CDR2 FQNEAQ (reference sequence). CDR3 sequence reads: CASSSGPFKHNSPLHF. CDR3 in DNA: TGTGCCAGCAGCTCTGGACCCTTCAAGCATAATTCACCCCTCCACTTT.